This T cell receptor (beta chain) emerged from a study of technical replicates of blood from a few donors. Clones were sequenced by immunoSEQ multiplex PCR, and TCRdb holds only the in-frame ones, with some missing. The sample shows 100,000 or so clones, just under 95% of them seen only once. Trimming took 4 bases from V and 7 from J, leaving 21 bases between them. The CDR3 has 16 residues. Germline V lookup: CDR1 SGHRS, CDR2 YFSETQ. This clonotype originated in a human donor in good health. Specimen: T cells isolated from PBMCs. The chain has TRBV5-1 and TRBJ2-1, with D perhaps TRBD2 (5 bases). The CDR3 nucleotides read TGCGCCAGCAGCGGGGAGTACTACTCATCGGGTAATGAGCAGTTCTTC. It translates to CASSGEYYSSGNEQFF. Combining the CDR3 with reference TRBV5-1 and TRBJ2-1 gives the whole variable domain KAGVTQTPRYLIKTRGQQVTLSCSPISGHRSVSWYQQTPGQGLQFLFEYFSETQRNKGNFPGRFSGRQFSNSRSEMNVSTLELGDSALYLCASSGEYYSSGNEQFFGPGTRLTVL.